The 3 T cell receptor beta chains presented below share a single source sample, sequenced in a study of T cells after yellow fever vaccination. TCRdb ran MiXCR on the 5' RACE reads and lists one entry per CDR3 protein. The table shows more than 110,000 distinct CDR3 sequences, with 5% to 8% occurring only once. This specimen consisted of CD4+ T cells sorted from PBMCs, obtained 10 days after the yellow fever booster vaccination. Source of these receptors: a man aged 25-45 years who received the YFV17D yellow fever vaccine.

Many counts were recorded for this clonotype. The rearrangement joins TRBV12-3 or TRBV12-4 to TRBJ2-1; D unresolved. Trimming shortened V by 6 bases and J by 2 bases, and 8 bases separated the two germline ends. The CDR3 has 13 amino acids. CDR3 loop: CASSQKTYNEQFF. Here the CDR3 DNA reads TGTGCCAGCAGCCAAAAGACCTACAATGAGCAGTTCTTC.

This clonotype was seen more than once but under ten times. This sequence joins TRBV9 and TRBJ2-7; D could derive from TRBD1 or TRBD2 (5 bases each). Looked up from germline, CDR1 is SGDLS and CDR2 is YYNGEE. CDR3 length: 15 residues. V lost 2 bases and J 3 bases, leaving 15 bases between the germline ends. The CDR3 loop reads CASSVGQGANYEQYF. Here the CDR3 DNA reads TGTGCCAGCAGCGTCGGGCAGGGAGCAAACTACGAGCAGTACTTC.

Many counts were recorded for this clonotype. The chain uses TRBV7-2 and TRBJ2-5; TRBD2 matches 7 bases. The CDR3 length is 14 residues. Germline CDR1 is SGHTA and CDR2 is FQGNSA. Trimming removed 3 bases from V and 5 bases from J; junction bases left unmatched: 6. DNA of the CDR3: TGTGCCAGCAGCTTCGACGGGAGGCGGGAGACCCAGTACTTC. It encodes CASSFDGRRETQYF.